This TCR beta chain is drawn from a study of blood T cell repertoires in COVID-19. The wider study: Specimens from acute and convalescent COVID-19 originated in the United States, Italy and Spain.

How the authors handled the data: Researchers report that nucleated cell counts were estimated from reference gene primer amplification. Data came from immunoSEQ multiplex PCR; TCRdb stores just in-frame clones and leaves some out. That table is the source of V, J and clone size, and D and trimming were worked out from the DNA. The data contain around 100,000 clones, 84% of them singletons. As for this clone: A read error may produce the germline difference seen at one junction end.

The sequenced material came from peripheral blood. The sequence derives from a woman between 40 and 55 years old with acute or convalescent COVID-19.

Here the CDR3 DNA reads TGCAGCGCTGAACCGGGACAGGGGGATAATGAGCAGTTCTTC. This codes for CSAEPGQGDNEQFF. The genes are TRBV29-1 and TRBJ2-1, with 11 bases matching TRBD1. The germline V gene has CDR1 SQVTM and CDR2 ANQGSEA. The CDR3 contains 14 residues.